One and the same sample provided the 19 T cell receptor beta chains below, sequenced in a study of B cell selection in AIRE deficiency. Regulatory T cells were sorted as CD4+CD25hiCD127low/negative. Generated by immunoSEQ multiplex PCR, the TCRdb table keeps only in-frame clones and is missing some. Found here are 20,000 to 25,000 clones, 94% of them singletons; the top ten hold around 2%. Sequenced sample: Tregs sorted from PBMCs. Receptor source: a human donor with AIRE deficiency.

This chain links TRBV10-3 with TRBJ2-5, with D tentatively TRBD1 or TRBD2 (5 bases each). Trimming removed 2 bases at V and 2 bases at J, with 21 bases between. CDR1 is ENHRY, CDR2 SYGVKD, per germline. The CDR3 length is 18 residues. For the CDR3, the DNA is TGTGCCATCAGTGAGCGAACATGGGACCTCGACCCTCAAGAGACCCAGTACTTC. As protein: CAISERTWDLDPQETQYF.

The CDR3 reads CASSYVSGGDNEQFF. The CDR3 DNA follows: TGTGCCAGCAGTTACGTGAGCGGAGGGGACAATGAGCAGTTCTTC. This chain joins TRBV6-5 and TRBJ2-1; D is perhaps TRBD2 (6 bases). V gave up 2 bases and J gave up 5 bases, with 13 bases separating them. This CDR3 has 15 amino acids. The V gene's germline CDR1 is MNHEY and CDR2 SVGAGI.

The rearrangement joins TRBV7-2 to TRBJ2-2; D uncertain. This CDR3 has 15 residues. The V end was cut by 0 bases, the J end by 7 bases, with 12 bases between. Germline V gene data show CDR1 as SGHTA and CDR2 as FQGNSA. This CDR3 reads CASSLAVLGLGELFF. The DNA for the CDR3 is TGTGCCAGCAGCTTAGCCGTACTTGGGCTCGGGGAGCTGTTTTTT.

This clone appeared once. The rearrangement joins TRBV9 to TRBJ2-1; TRBD1 or TRBD2 may be the D gene (5 bases each). CDR3 length equals 13 residues. V lost 3 bases, J lost 6 bases, and 10 bases lay in between. Germline V gene data show CDR1 as SGDLS and CDR2 as YYNGEE. The CDR3 bases are TGTGCCAGCAGCGCCCTTGGGGGCAATGAGCAGTTCTTC. Its translation: CASSALGGNEQFF.

The chain has TRBV7-3 and TRBJ2-6; 9 positions agree with TRBD1. CDR1 SGHTA and CDR2 FQGTGA come from the germline V gene. This CDR3 is built from 17 residues. V shed 5 bases and J 1 base; nucleotides not matched to a gene: 6. CDR3 sequence: CASSLDRGASGANVLTF. For the CDR3, the DNA is TGTGCCAGCAGCCTAGACAGGGGGGCATCTGGGGCCAACGTCCTGACTTTC.

The chain uses TRBV28 and TRBJ1-2; the D gene is possibly TRBD1 (5 bases). CDR1 and CDR2 from the germline V gene are MDHEN and SYDVKM. Trimming took 3 bases from V and 0 from J, leaving 11 bases between them. The CDR3 spans 15 residues. CDR3 sequence (DNA): TGTGCCAGCAGTTTCGGGGGGGGGACTAACTATGGCTACACCTTC. The encoded protein is CASSFGGGTNYGYTF.

CDR3 in amino acids: CASSPTGFYEQYF. In DNA, the CDR3 is TGTGCCAGCAGCCCGACAGGATTCTACGAGCAGTACTTC. V gene TRBV28 combines with J gene TRBJ2-7, with TRBD1 as a possible D gene (6 bases). The CDR3 has 13 residues. Trimming removed 6 bases at V and 3 bases at J, with 12 bases between. In germline, CDR1 is MDHEN, CDR2 SYDVKM.

The chain couples TRBV5-1 to TRBJ2-3; a weak D match, TRBD2 (5 bases). Germline CDR1 and CDR2: SGHRS and YFSETQ. The CDR3 has 17 residues. The ends were cut back, 4 bases at V and 3 bases at J, with 21 bases in the middle. DNA of the CDR3: TGCGCCAGCAGCCACCGCCGGTCGGGGATCCGAACAGATACGCAGTATTTT. This sequence encodes CASSHRRSGIRTDTQYF.

V is TRBV2 and J is TRBJ2-1; 8 bases fit TRBD2. Per germline, CDR1 SNHLY and CDR2 FYNNEI. J was trimmed by 8 bases and V by 2 bases; bases with no gene match: 5. CDR3 length equals 14 residues. The CDR3 sequence: CASSELRGGDEQFF. The CDR3, as DNA: TGTGCCAGCAGTGAATTACGGGGGGGCGATGAGCAGTTCTTC. The whole variable domain, filled in from reference TRBV2 and TRBJ2-1, reads EPEVTQTPSHQVTQMGQEVILRCVPISNHLYFYWYRQILGQKVEFLVSFYNNEISEKSEIFDDQFSVERPDGSNFTLKIRSTKLEDSAMYFCASSELRGGDEQFFGPGTRLTVL.

V is TRBV11-2 and J is TRBJ2-3; a weak D match, TRBD2 (6 bases). The germline V and J ends were trimmed by 1 base and 4 bases, with 9 bases remaining between them. The CDR3 totals 14 residues. CDR1 is SGHAT, CDR2 FQNNGV, per germline. Here the CDR3 reads CASSLGTSPDTQYF. The CDR3 DNA reads TGTGCCAGCAGCTTAGGCACTAGCCCAGATACGCAGTATTTT. The whole variable domain, remainder taken from reference TRBV11-2 and TRBJ2-3, is EAGVAQSPRYKIIEKRQSVAFWCNPISGHATLYWYQQILGQGPKLLIQFQNNGVVDDSQLPKDRFSAERLKGVDSTLKIQPAKLEDSAVYLCASSLGTSPDTQYFGPGTRLTVL.

This chain links TRBV2 with TRBJ1-5; D unclear. This CDR3 has 14 amino acids. Germline V gives CDR1 SNHLY, CDR2 FYNNEI. V lost 7 bases, J lost 0 bases, and 10 bases lay in between. The CDR3 sequence: CASNEAYSNQPQHF. DNA for the CDR3: TGTGCCAGCAATGAGGCTTATAGCAATCAGCCCCAGCATTTT.

V usage is TRBV15 and J usage is TRBJ2-7; D could derive from TRBD1 or TRBD2 (5 bases each). Germline assignment: CDR1 LNHNV and CDR2 YYDKDF (reference sequence). The CDR3 is 14 amino acids. Trimming left V 4 bases short and J 4 bases short, with 14 bases between. CDR3 DNA sequence: TGTGCCACCAGCAAAGCCGGGGCTTCATACGAGCAGTACTTC. It encodes CATSKAGASYEQYF.

The chain has TRBV27 and TRBJ2-3; TRBD2 matches 10 bases. This CDR3 comprises 14 residues. CDR1 is MNHEY, CDR2 SMNVEV, per germline (reference sequence). After removal of 2 bases from V and 4 bases from J, the junction contained 0 bases not matched to a gene. For the CDR3, the DNA is TGTGCCAGCAGTTTACTAGCGGGAGCAGATACGCAGTATTTT. Encoded protein: CASSLLAGADTQYF.

The J gene is TRBJ1-1, the V gene TRBV7-2, with D possibly matching TRBD1 (5 bases). Germline assignment: CDR1 SGHTA and CDR2 FQGNSA. The V and J ends lost 5 bases and 0 bases respectively, with 13 bases between them. The CDR3 runs to 15 residues. The chain's CDR3 is CASSREQGLNTEAFF. The CDR3 DNA sequence: TGTGCCAGCAGCCGAGAGCAGGGACTGAACACTGAAGCTTTCTTT.

Here the CDR3 reads CASTWRAGSADTQYF. The DNA of the CDR3 is TGTGCCAGCACCTGGAGGGCCGGGAGTGCAGATACGCAGTATTTT. The chain employs TRBV7-6 and TRBJ2-3; possibly TRBD2 for D (6 bases). Germline assignment: CDR1 SGHVS and CDR2 FNYEAQ. V was pared by 7 bases and J by 4 bases, with 18 bases between. The CDR3 contains 15 residues.

The V gene is TRBV19, the J gene TRBJ1-2; TRBD1 aligns across 7 bases. The CDR3 extends over 17 amino acids. V lost 4 bases and J lost 6; bases outside the gene matches: 17. The V gene's germline CDR1 is LNHDA and CDR2 SQIVND (reference sequence). CDR3 nucleotides: TGTGCCAGTAGTACACACAGGGGCGGACTACCACACAATGGCTACACCTTC. Translating gives CASSTHRGGLPHNGYTF.

The chain uses TRBV5-1 and TRBJ1-1, with D tentatively TRBD1 (6 bases). Germline V CDR1 and CDR2: SGHRS, YFSETQ. This CDR3 comprises 14 residues. V lost 2 bases and J lost 1, with 9 bases in between. DNA for the CDR3: TGCGCCAGCAGCTTAGGCAGGGGGAACACTGAAGCTTTCTTT. Protein sequence: CASSLGRGNTEAFF.

This clone is a singleton in its sample. The rearrangement links TRBV7-2 to TRBJ2-5; 12 positions agree with TRBD2. The ends lost 5 bases at V and 5 bases at J; junction bases unmatched: 12. The CDR3 loop spans 17 amino acids. From germline, CDR1 is SGHTA and CDR2 FQGNSA. This CDR3 is CASSDKRLAGVGETQYF. The CDR3 nucleotides are TGTGCCAGCAGCGACAAAAGACTAGCGGGAGTAGGTGAGACCCAGTACTTC.

The V gene is TRBV27, the J gene TRBJ2-3; 7 nucleotides align to TRBD2. Germline V gene lookup returns CDR1 MNHEY and CDR2 SMNVEV (reference sequence). The CDR3 is 17 residues long. The J segment lost 5 bases and the V segment lost 1 base, leaving 12 bases of the junction unmatched. The CDR3 loop reads CASSLLSRGGAGDTQYF. Here the CDR3 DNA reads TGTGCCAGCAGTTTATTATCCCGCGGGGGAGCTGGAGATACGCAGTATTTT.